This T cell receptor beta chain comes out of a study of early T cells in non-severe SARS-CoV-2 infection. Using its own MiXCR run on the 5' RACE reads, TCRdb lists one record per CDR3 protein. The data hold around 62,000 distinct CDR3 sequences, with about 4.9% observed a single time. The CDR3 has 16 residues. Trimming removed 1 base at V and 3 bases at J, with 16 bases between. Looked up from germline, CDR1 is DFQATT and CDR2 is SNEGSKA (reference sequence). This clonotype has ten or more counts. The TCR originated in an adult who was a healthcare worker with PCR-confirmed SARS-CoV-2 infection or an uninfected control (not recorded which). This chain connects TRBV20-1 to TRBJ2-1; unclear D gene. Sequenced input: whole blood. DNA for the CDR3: TGCAGTGCTAGAGGAAGGGCCGCCACCAACTACAATGAGCAGTTCTTC. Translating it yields CSARGRAATNYNEQFF.